This entry concerns a single T cell receptor beta chain. The CDR3 extends over 14 amino acids. The germline V and J ends were trimmed by 5 bases and 3 bases, with 13 bases remaining between them. Germline-derived CDR1 and CDR2 are MDHEN and SYDVKM. These data come from a study of blood T cell repertoires in COVID-19. About the research overall: Whether acute or convalescent, the COVID-19 samples came from the United States, Italy and Spain. PBMCs, B-cell-depleted T cells, or T cells were the source of the cDNA or gDNA that made up the material.

Original data processing: Nucleated cell number was recorded as an estimate derived from reference gene primer amplification. Using immunoSEQ multiplex PCR, the repertoire was profiled, and TCRdb retains in-frame clones only, with some absent. V and J calls and clone size follow that table, whereas D and trimming were derived from the DNA. The sample has tens of thousands of clones, 90% seen once. The receptor comes from a man between 60 and 75 years old with acute or convalescent COVID-19. Sequencing was done on a sample of peripheral blood. This chain connects TRBV28 to TRBJ1-2; a possible D gene is TRBD1 (6 bases). This CDR3 reads CASSAQQGHYGYTF. CDR3 DNA: TGTGCCAGCAGTGCGCAACAGGGCCACTATGGCTACACCTTC.